The source of this TCR beta chain is a study of cytomegalovirus exposure and HLA in healthy donors (TCRdb year 2017). With respect to the entire study: In an earlier analysis of approximately 640 of the donors, 276 Gb of sequence data and roughly 100 million unique TCR beta sequences from about 179 million T cells were reported. An early release covering just under 650 HLA-typed donors comprised approximately 290 gigabases of sequencing data and roughly 85 million unique TCR sequences. Among the 398 genotyped donors, approximately 82% belonged to the genetic ancestry cluster associated with self-reported Caucasian donors. The study aimed to test whether signatures of past pathogen exposure could be identified by cataloging public T cell receptors. Using immunosequencing, the study profiled T cell repertoires from fewer than 850 subjects and related those repertoires to cytomegalovirus serostatus. Besides the first cohort of 666 subjects, a separate validation cohort made up of about 120 different subjects was used. To predict cytomegalovirus infection status, the study combined high-throughput TCR immunosequencing, statistical association of individual TCRs with disease status, and machine learning. To study patterns of TCR occurrence, a later analysis re-analyzed previously published TCR beta repertoires from 666 donors and added high-resolution HLA genotyping. Rather than drawing on any new phenotypic data, the later analysis identified candidate immune exposures from TCR beta sequences and the way those sequences occurred across donors. An earlier analysis of more than 450 of the donors used high-throughput TCR beta sequencing to judge whether each TCR beta V gene segment behaved as functional or pseudogenic. Donor age, sex, ethnicity and CMV serostatus were collected together with the repertoire data. A later genetic analysis took genome-wide SNP genotypes for about 55% of the 666 donors and used that subset as a discovery cohort. All discovery cohort repertoires had been generated using a single sequencing platform. HLA typing covered class I and class II loci at four-digit resolution. The number of donors typed differed by locus, with roughly 620-640 for A, B, C, DRB1 and DQB1, around 500 for DQA1, approximately 580 for DPA1, and roughly 450 for DPB1. Roughly 5 DR-DQ haplotypes were handled as single units for association and clustering, since linkage in the cohort was strong. Among almost 400 genotyped donors of the cohort, an average of approximately 240,000 unique TCR beta nucleotide sequences were sequenced per donor, 15% to 20% of them non-productive. Paper-wide results and their limitations: Some IMGT-functional V segments, including TRBV6-2 and TRBV6-3, could not be told apart with the 87-base-pair reads, so those segments were excluded. The authors suggested that the approach could potentially be extended to other disease states and immunological phenotypes. Roughly uniform sequencing depth across donors was assumed in presence/absence analyses, although this assumption may not hold. According to a later analysis, most CMV-associated TCR beta chains appeared to be HLA-restricted, and the HLA associations seemed to be driven largely by CMV exposure. When HLA alleles, especially DR and DQ, strongly co-occurred, TCR associations were difficult to assign to individual alleles. The classifier was reported to diagnose cytomegalovirus status with high specificity and sensitivity in both the original cohort and the validation cohort. In an earlier analysis of approximately 590 of the donors, most TCR beta V segments appeared in productive rearrangements about 87% or about 30% of the time, broadly matching IMGT annotations. Several of the top co-occurrence clusters appeared to be linked to parvovirus B19, influenza, CMV and Epstein-Barr virus, according to a later analysis. HLA typing was unavailable for some donors at each locus, so association tests used only the typed subset. Most TCR sequences were observed very rarely across donors, whereas some public TCRs were present in many individuals. According to a later genetic analysis, donors in an Asian-associated ancestry cluster had fewer N-insertions in productive TCRs than the roughly 700-donor mean. In a later analysis, HLA-associated TCR beta chains were found to be more clonally expanded and to have lower generation probabilities than equally common non-associated chains. Three of the identified cytomegalovirus-associated TCR beta chains were confirmed in vitro to be specific for cytomegalovirus antigens. A later analysis found that TCR association rates varied across HLA loci, with DRB1 alleles showing the most associated TCRs and HLA-C alleles the fewest. Linkage disequilibrium might explain the correlated functional status among segregating V segments, but an unknown experimental factor could not be ruled out. A group of highly shared sequence variants was considered likely to be a technical artifact of the sequencing pipeline. CMV serostatus was the only immune exposure information available for the cohort. A total of 164 TCR beta chains were listed by the study as associated with cytomegalovirus. In a later genetic analysis, a missense DCLRE1C variant was associated with V-gene and J-gene trimming of TCR beta chains, and the association was replicated in an independent cohort. The cohort was sequenced for TCR beta chains only, and without alpha or paired-chain data the features that could be detected were limited. The earlier analysis of about 600 of the donors excluded roughly 17 rarely observed V segments, including chromosome 9 orphons, because counts were too low. In a later analysis, 16,951 TCR beta sequences were associated with specific HLA alleles at a false discovery rate of 0.05. A further reported finding was that TCR beta sequences accurately predicted the HLA-A and HLA-B alleles for most subjects in the first cohort.

Worth noting for this clone: It lacks a known antigen. It has no much larger one-base neighbor in the sample; base qualities were not kept.

Libraries were prepared through the immunoSEQ multiplex PCR assay. A mixture of 60 forward primers for TCR Vbeta segments and 13 reverse primers for TCR Jbeta segments was used in the multiplex PCR. The CDR3 region of rearranged TCR beta genes was amplified from genomic DNA with a multiplex PCR assay. On the Illumina HiSeq System, the amplified TCR beta libraries were sequenced as 87-base-pair reads. Per the original workflow: A later analysis tallied 75 million to 95 million unique TCR beta chains across the 660 or so repertoires, and some 10 million of those chains were shared by two or more donors. A nearest-neighbor algorithm error-corrected the raw reads and collapsed the reads into unique sequences, merging closely related sequences to remove PCR and sequencing errors. To assign V, D and J gene segments, CDR3 sequences were aligned to IMGT reference sequences. For a sequence to be retained, at least a six-nucleotide match to both a V gene segment and a J gene segment was required. Rearrangements were classified as productive when the CDR3 lacked stop codons and remained in frame with V and J, and all other rearrangements were classified as non-productive. CDR3 was defined according to IMGT convention as the region running from the second conserved V-encoded cysteine to the conserved J-encoded phenylalanine. Sequences without an unambiguous match to a single V gene segment were excluded from the earlier analysis of almost 600 of the donors. In an earlier analysis of approximately 590 of the donors, a V segment was called functional when productive rearrangements were above 56.7%, and segregating when the standard deviation between donors exceeded 5%. A statistical classification framework was built to diagnose cytomegalovirus status from the catalog of TCR beta chain sequences. In a later analysis, TCR nucleotide sequences were compared against IMGT/GENE-DB human TR gene sequences so that V and J genes could be assigned. A later analysis assigned CDR3 sequences and most-parsimonious VDJ recombination scenarios with the TCRdist pipeline. A later analysis defined each TCR beta chain by its CDR3 amino acid sequence plus V-gene family, and excluded reads lacking a unique V-gene family. To address suspected cross-contamination and a sequencing artifact, a later analysis removed approximately 600 highly shared, low-generation-probability nucleotide sequences. A later analysis calculated a clonal expansion index for each public chain from normalized within-repertoire ranks of inferred template counts. In a later analysis, generation probabilities were computed with a VDJ recombination model fitted to out-of-frame rearrangements, and the resulting probabilities were checked against IGoR. Hypergeometric tests were used in a later analysis to score TCR-TCR, TCR-HLA and TCR-CMV co-occurrence, with a repertoire-size bias correction applied to the TCR pairs. In a later analysis, false discovery rates were estimated by permuting HLA or CMV assignments 20 times. In a later analysis, co-occurring TCRs were grouped using DBSCAN, with TCRdist sequence similarity added in when clustering inside HLA-allele-positive subsets. Repertoires with fewer than 30,000 or more than 120,000 public chains, plus five repertoires with anomalous nucleotide sharing, were excluded from co-occurrence clustering. TCRdb provides this immuneACCESS table in a form limited to in-frame rearrangements. Some clones are lacking; in checked studies, under half of them reflect an unresolved V gene, and why the rest are absent is not known. From that table come the V and J calls and clone size; the DNA was used to work out D and trimming. The sample table holds more than 150,000 clones, of which around three quarters were seen once. Less than 2% of the sample belongs to the ten largest clones.

Relative to germline, V is missing 5 bases and J is missing 3 bases, with 5 bases of the junction outside any gene match. According to the germline V gene (reference sequence), CDR1 reads PRHDT and CDR2 reads FYEKMQ. From the cysteine up to the phenylalanine, the CDR3 has a length of 15 residues. The CDR3 DNA has 45 bases and is translated from base 1. The cohort comprised 666 healthy bone marrow donors. At the time of sampling, every cohort member was nominally healthy, though immune exposures that went unrecorded were likely present. The donor was CMV seronegative and was included in the group of a few hundred seronegative cohort members. Every donor gave a peripheral blood sample, and the peripheral blood mononuclear cells from that sample were used for TCR beta sequencing. The Qiagen DNeasy Blood Extraction Kit was used to extract genomic DNA from the blood cell samples.

Material for sequencing was PBMCs. Rearrangement joined TRBV13 to TRBJ2-7; 12 nucleotides in the junction match TRBD1. This TCR was sampled from a woman under 40 in good health and CMV-seronegative. The nucleotide sequence reads as follows: TGTGCCAGCAGCGGAGGGACAGGGGGCAGCTACGAGCAGTACTTC. Translated, it gives CASSGGTGGSYEQYF.